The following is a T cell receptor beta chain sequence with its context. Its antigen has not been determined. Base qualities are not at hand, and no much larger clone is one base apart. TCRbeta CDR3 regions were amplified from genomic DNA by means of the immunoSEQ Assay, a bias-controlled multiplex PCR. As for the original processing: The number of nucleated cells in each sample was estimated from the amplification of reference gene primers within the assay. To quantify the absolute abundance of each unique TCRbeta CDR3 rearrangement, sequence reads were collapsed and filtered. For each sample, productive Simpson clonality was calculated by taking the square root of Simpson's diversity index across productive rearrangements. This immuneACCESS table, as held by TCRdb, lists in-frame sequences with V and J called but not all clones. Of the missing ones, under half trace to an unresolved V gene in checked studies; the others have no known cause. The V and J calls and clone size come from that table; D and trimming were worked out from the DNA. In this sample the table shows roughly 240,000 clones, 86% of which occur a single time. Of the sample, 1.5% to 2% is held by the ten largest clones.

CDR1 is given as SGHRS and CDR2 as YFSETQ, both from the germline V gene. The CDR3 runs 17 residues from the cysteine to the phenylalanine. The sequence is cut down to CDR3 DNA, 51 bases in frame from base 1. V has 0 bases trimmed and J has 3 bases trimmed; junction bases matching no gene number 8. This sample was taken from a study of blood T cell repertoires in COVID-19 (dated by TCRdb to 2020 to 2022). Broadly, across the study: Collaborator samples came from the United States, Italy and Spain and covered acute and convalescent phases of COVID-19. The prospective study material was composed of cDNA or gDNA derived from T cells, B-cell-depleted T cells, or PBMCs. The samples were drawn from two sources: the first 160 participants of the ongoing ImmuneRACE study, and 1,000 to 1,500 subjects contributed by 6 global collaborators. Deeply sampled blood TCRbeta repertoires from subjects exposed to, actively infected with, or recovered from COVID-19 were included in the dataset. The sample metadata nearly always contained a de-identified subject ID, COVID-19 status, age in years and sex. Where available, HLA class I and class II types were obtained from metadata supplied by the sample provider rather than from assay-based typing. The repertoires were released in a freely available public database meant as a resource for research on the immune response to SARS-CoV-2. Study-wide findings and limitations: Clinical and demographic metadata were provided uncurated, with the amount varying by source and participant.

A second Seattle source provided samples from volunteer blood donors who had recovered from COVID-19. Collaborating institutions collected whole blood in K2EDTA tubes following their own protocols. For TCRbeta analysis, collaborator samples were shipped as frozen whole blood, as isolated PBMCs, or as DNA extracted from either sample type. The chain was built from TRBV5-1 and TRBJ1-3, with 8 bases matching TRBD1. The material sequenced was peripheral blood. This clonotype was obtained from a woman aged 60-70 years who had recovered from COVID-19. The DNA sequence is TGCGCCAGCAGCTTGGCAGCGACAGGGGAGGGTGGAAACACCATATATTTT. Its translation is CASSLAATGEGGNTIYF.